The sequence of this T cell receptor (beta chain) was determined in a study of radiation and T cells in renal cell carcinoma. Overall study: Nephrectomy followed 15 Gy stereotactic body radiation by 4 weeks.

Time point in this sample: blood 2 weeks post-SBRT. The treatment: 15 Gy SBRT to primary tumor, nephrectomy 4 weeks later. Radiation-treated patients gave blood at baseline, week 2 and week 4. Some clones are missing from TCRdb's copy, which holds only in-frame ones; the method was immunoSEQ multiplex PCR. This repertoire shows some 150,000 clones, 87% found once; its top ten account for over 10%. Study outcomes and limitations: From baseline, blood top tumor clonotypes peaked at 2 weeks post-radiation. Pretreatment tumor biopsies were lacking, so baseline clonotypes are unknown.

As to this clone: Its target is unknown.

The CDR3 contains 12 residues. Trimming pared 2 bases from V and 8 bases from J, leaving 10 bases between. The V gene's germline CDR1 is SGDLS and CDR2 YYNGEE. The receptor was isolated from a woman between 50 and 59 years old with renal cell carcinoma. Sequenced here: blood, sampled from a patient whose treatment included radiotherapy and nephrectomy. This chain links TRBV9 with TRBJ1-2, with D possibly TRBD1 on 5 matching bases. The DNA for the CDR3 is TGTGCCAGCAGCGTCGACAGACAAGGCTACACCTTC. This codes for CASSVDRQGYTF.